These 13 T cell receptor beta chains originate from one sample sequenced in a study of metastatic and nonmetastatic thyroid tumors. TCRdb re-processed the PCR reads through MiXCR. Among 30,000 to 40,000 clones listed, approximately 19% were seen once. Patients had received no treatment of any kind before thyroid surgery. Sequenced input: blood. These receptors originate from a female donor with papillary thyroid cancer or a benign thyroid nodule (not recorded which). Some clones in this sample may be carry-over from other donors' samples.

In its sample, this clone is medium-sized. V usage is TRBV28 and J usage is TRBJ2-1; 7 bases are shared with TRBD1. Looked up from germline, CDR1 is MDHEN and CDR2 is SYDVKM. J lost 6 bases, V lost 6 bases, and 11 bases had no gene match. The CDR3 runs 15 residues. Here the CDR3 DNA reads TGTGCCAGCAGGGTTGGAGACAGGGTGGGCAATGAGCAGTTCTTC. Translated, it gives CASRVGDRVGNEQFF.

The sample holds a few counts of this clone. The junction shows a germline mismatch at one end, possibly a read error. The CDR3, as DNA: TGTGCCAGCAGAAACAGAGGTGAGACCAAGTACTTC. It specifies CASRNRGETKYF. V usage is TRBV12-3 or TRBV12-4 and J usage is TRBJ2-5, with D hard to call. The CDR3 covers 12 residues.

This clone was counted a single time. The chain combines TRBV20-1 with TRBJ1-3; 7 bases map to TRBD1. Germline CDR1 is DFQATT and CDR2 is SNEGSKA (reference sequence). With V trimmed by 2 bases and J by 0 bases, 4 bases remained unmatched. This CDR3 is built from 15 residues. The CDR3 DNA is TGCAGTGCTAGACCCGGGACAGCCTCTGGAAACACCATATATTTT. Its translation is CSARPGTASGNTIYF.

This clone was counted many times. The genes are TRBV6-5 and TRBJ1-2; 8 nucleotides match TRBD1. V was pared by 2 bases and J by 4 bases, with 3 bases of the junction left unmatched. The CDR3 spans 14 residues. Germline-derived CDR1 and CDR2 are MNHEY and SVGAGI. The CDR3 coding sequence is TGTGCCAGCAGTTACGACAGGGGCTCCTATGGCTACACCTTC. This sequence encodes CASSYDRGSYGYTF.

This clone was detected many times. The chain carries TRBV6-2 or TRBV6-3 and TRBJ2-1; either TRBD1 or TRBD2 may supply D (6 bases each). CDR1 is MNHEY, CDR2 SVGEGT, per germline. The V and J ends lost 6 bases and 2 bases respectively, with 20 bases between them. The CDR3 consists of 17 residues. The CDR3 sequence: CASSSSLARGTYNEQFF. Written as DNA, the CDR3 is TGTGCCAGCAGCTCTAGCCTAGCGAGGGGGACCTACAATGAGCAGTTCTTC.

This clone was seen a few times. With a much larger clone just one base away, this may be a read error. The CDR3 DNA reads as TGCGCCAGCAGCCAAGACCCGACGGGGTGGGGGTCCTACAATGAGCAGTTCTTC. It is translated as CASSQDPTGWGSYNEQFF. This chain links TRBV4-1 with TRBJ2-1; the D gene could be TRBD1 or TRBD2 (5 bases each). The CDR3 covers 18 residues. Per the germline V gene, CDR1 is MGHRA and CDR2 is YSYEKL. Trimming took off 0 bases at V and 1 base at J, with 16 bases between the two ends.

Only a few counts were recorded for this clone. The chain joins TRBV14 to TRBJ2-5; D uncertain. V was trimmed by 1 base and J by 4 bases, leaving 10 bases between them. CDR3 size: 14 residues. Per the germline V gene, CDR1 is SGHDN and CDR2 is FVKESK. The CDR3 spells CASSQGPGSETQYF. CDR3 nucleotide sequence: TGTGCCAGCAGCCAAGGGCCCGGGTCAGAGACCCAGTACTTC.

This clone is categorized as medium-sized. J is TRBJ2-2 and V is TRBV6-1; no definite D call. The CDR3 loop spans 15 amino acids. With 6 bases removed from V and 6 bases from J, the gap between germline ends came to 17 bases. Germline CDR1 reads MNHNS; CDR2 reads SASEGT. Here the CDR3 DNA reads TGTGCCAGCAGCCCATGGGGTTTTGCGGCCGGGGAGCTGTTTTTT. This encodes CASSPWGFAAGELFF.

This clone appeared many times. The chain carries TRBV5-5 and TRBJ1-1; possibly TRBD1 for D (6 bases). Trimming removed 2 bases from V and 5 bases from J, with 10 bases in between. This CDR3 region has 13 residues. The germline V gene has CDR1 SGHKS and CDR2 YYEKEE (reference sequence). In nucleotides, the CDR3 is TGTGCCAGCAGCTTAGGACAGAGAACTGAAGCTTTCTTT. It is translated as CASSLGQRTEAFF.

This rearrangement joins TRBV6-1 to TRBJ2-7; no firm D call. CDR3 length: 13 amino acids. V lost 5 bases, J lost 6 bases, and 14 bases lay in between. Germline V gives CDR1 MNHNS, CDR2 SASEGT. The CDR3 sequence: CASSPGQVLEQYF. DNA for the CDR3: TGTGCCAGCAGTCCCGGTCAGGTCCTCGAGCAGTACTTC.

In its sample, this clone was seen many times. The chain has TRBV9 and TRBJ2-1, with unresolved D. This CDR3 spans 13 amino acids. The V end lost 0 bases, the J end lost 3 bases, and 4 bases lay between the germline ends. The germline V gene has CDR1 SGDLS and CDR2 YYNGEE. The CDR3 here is CASSVDSYNEQFF. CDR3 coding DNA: TGTGCCAGCAGCGTAGATAGCTACAATGAGCAGTTCTTC.

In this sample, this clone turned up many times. The CDR3, as DNA: TGTGCCAGCAGCTTAGAAGTAGCGGGCCTCTACGAGCAGTACTTC. Translating gives CASSLEVAGLYEQYF. This chain connects TRBV7-2 to TRBJ2-7; 7 nucleotides match TRBD2. CDR1 and CDR2 from the germline V gene are SGHTA and FQGNSA. J lost 3 bases, V lost 1 base, and 6 bases had no gene match. The CDR3 consists of 15 residues. Drawing the rest from reference TRBV7-2 and TRBJ2-7, the complete variable domain is GAGVSQSPSNKVTEKGKDVELRCDPISGHTALYWYRQSLGQGLEFLIYFQGNSAPDKSGLPSDRFSAERTGGSVSTLTIQRTQQEDSAVYLCASSLEVAGLYEQYFGPGTRLTVT.

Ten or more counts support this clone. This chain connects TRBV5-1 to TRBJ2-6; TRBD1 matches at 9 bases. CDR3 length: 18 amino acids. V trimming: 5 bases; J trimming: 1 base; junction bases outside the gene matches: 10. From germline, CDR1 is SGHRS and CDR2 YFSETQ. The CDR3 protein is CASSPNRDRASGANVLTF. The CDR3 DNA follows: TGCGCCAGCAGTCCGAACCGGGACAGGGCTTCTGGGGCCAACGTCCTGACTTTC.